This TCR beta chain appears in the sequencing data of a study of cytomegalovirus exposure and HLA in healthy donors. Overall study findings and caveats: The authors reported that TCR beta sequences could predict HLA-A and HLA-B alleles. These predictions were accurate for most subjects in the first cohort.

A multiplex PCR was run with 60 Vbeta primers and 13 Jbeta primers. TCRdb's table, derived via immunoSEQ multiplex PCR, lists solely in-frame clones and lacks some. Here the sample spans approximately 150,000 clones, approximately 80% being singletons. Details on this clone: Its antigen is currently unknown.

The V gene's germline CDR1 is MDHEN and CDR2 SYDVKM. The V and J ends lost 5 bases and 3 bases, in that order; junction bases with no gene match: 8. The CDR3 covers 16 residues. The chain employs TRBV28 and TRBJ2-1; 9 bases fit TRBD2. The specimen sequenced was PBMCs. The TCR was taken from a woman aged 40 to 55 in good health and CMV-seronegative. The CDR3 DNA follows: TGTGCCAGCAGTGGGTTCCTAGCGGGACACTACAATGAGCAGTTCTTC. It codes for CASSGFLAGHYNEQFF.